These 11 T cell receptor beta chains came from one sample sequenced in a study of blood T cells in healthy people across ages. A sample-barcoded 5' primer and a J-beta primer mix were used in a second PCR of about 6 to 12 cycles. TCRdb itself ran the 5' RACE reads through MiXCR, one entry per CDR3 protein. The table shows 780,000 or so distinct CDR3 sequences, with 56% occurring only once. Sequencing was performed on blood. These receptor sequences come from a man in his forties in good health.

This chain joins TRBV5-1 and TRBJ1-1; a weak D match, TRBD1 (6 bases). The CDR3 has 15 amino acids. In germline, CDR1 is SGHRS, CDR2 YFSETQ. Trimming removed 7 bases at V and 0 bases at J, with 16 bases between. The CDR3 loop reads CASHGDTALNTEAFF. The CDR3 region has the DNA TGCGCCAGCCACGGGGACACTGCCCTGAACACTGAAGCTTTCTTT.

The chain has TRBV25-1 and TRBJ1-1; no clear D gene. The CDR3 length is 13 residues. From germline, CDR1 is MGHDK and CDR2 SYGVNS. The ends were cut back, 6 bases at V and 5 bases at J, with 13 bases in the middle. In DNA form, the CDR3 reads TGTGCCAGCAGGGCTGGGAGGAGGACTGAAGCTTTCTTT. This sequence encodes CASRAGRRTEAFF.

The gene calls are TRBV27 and TRBJ1-2, with 7 positions matching TRBD1. Losses at the gene ends were 6 bases for V and 6 bases for J; bases not matched to a gene: 10. The CDR3 spans 14 residues. CDR1 MNHEY and CDR2 SMNVEV come from the germline V gene (reference sequence). The DNA of the CDR3 is TGTGCCAGCAGAGCCCTCACAGGGGTGGATGGCTACACCTTC. Its protein product is CASRALTGVDGYTF.

The chain couples TRBV20-1 to TRBJ1-5; tentative D call: TRBD1 (6 bases). The germline V gene encodes CDR1 DFQATT and CDR2 SNEGSKA (reference sequence). The V and J ends lost 0 bases and 4 bases respectively, with 16 bases between them. The CDR3 is 16 amino acids. The CDR3 region has the DNA TGCAGTGCTAGAGATAAGTCAGGGGTATGGAATCAGCCCCAGCATTTT. It translates to CSARDKSGVWNQPQHF.

A word on this clonotype: At one boundary the junction diverges from the germline segment, which might be a read error. CDR3 protein: CASSQVGVSAKSEQYF. The CDR3 DNA reads as TGTGCCAGCAGTCAAGTCGGGGTTTCAGCCAAGTCCGAACAGTACTTC. The J gene is TRBJ2-4, the V gene TRBV3-1; D perhaps matches TRBD2 (5 bases). Germline values: CDR1 LGHDT, CDR2 YNNKEL (reference sequence). This CDR3 is 16 amino acids long.

The rearrangement uses TRBV20-1 and TRBJ1-5, with unresolved D. The length of the CDR3 is 17 residues. Germline CDR1 is DFQATT and CDR2 is SNEGSKA (reference sequence). Trimming stripped 2 bases from V and 2 bases from J, with 19 bases between. For the CDR3, the DNA is TGCAGTGCTAGATCTCCCGTCTCCAACCGTGGCAATCAGCCCCAGCATTTT. This gives the protein CSARSPVSNRGNQPQHF.

The chain employs TRBV7-9 and TRBJ2-7; a weak D match, TRBD2 (5 bases). Germline CDR1 and CDR2: SEHNR and FQNEAQ (reference sequence). Trimming shortened V by 8 bases and J by 0 bases, and 20 bases separated the two germline ends. The CDR3 sequence is 16 residues long. CDR3 DNA sequence: TGTGCCAGCCAAGGCACATTGACGGGGAGCTCCTACGAGCAGTACTTC. Its translation is CASQGTLTGSSYEQYF.

The sample holds a few counts of this clonotype. J is TRBJ2-5 and V is TRBV7-2, with D possibly being TRBD2 (6 bases). From germline, CDR1 is SGHTA and CDR2 FQGNSA. The CDR3 contains 15 residues. Trimming took off 2 bases at V and 4 bases at J, with 14 bases between the two ends. The DNA for the CDR3 is TGTGCCAGCAGCTTATCGCCCGGGGAGGTAGAGACCCAGTACTTC. Amino acid sequence: CASSLSPGEVETQYF. Drawing the rest from reference TRBV7-2 and TRBJ2-5, the complete variable domain is GAGVSQSPSNKVTEKGKDVELRCDPISGHTALYWYRQSLGQGLEFLIYFQGNSAPDKSGLPSDRFSAERTGGSVSTLTIQRTQQEDSAVYLCASSLSPGEVETQYFGPGTRLLVL.

The chain couples TRBV2 to TRBJ2-5; 13 bases agree with TRBD2. CDR1 and CDR2 from the germline V gene are SNHLY and FYNNEI. J gave up 9 bases and V 4 bases, and 5 bases lay outside the gene matches. The CDR3 has 14 amino acids. CDR3 in DNA: TGTGCCAGCAGTGGACTAGCGGGGGGTAGGGCCCAGTACTTC. It codes for CASSGLAGGRAQYF.

The rearrangement links TRBV29-1 to TRBJ2-1; perhaps TRBD1 as D (6 bases). Germline V gene data show CDR1 as SQVTM and CDR2 as ANQGSEA. V was cut by 5 bases and J by 6 bases, with 29 bases left in between. The CDR3 length is 18 residues. CDR3 sequence reads: CSVNNAAQTGFLGNEQFF. The CDR3 DNA reads as TGCAGCGTTAATAACGCGGCCCAGACAGGTTTTCTAGGCAATGAGCAGTTCTTC.

This chain joins TRBV6-6 and TRBJ1-2, with 10 bases that match TRBD1. Germline CDR1 and CDR2: MNHNY and SVGAGI (reference sequence). Unmatched junction bases numbered 11, after V lost 8 bases and J lost 8 bases. The CDR3 sequence is 14 residues long. CDR3 amino acids: CASGILGQGDGYTF. DNA of the CDR3: TGTGCCAGCGGGATCCTCGGACAGGGGGACGGCTACACCTTC.